This T cell receptor beta chain was recorded in a study of technical replicates of blood from a handful of donors. Sequencing was performed with immunoSEQ multiplex PCR; in TCRdb, only in-frame clones are kept and a portion is missing. The sample comprises tens of thousands of clones, 70% to 90% of which are singletons, and approximately 4.4% rests with the top ten. From germline, CDR1 is KGHSH and CDR2 LQKENI. CDR3 length: 16 amino acids. Trimming removed 1 base at V and 4 bases at J, with 16 bases between. Sequencing was carried out using PBMCs. V is TRBV18 and J is TRBJ1-1; weak D call: TRBD1 (6 bases). The TCR originated in a human donor in good health. Some clones in this sample may be carry-over from other donors' samples. CDR3 sequence reads: CASSPLMSQGFTEAFF. The CDR3 nucleotides are TGTGCCAGCTCACCACTGATGTCGCAGGGGTTCACTGAAGCTTTCTTT.